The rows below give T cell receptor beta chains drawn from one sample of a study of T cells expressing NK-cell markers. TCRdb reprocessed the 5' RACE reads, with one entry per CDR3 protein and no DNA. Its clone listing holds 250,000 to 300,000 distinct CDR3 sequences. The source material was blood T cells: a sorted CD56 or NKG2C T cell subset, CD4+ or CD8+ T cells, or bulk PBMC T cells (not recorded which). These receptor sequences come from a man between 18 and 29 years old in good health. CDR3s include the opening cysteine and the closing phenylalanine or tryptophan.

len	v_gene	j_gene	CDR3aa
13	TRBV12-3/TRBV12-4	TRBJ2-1	CASSHPLGDEQFF
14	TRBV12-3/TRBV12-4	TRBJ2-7	CASRISGDSYEQYF
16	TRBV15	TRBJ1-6	CATSTRQGAGNSPLHF
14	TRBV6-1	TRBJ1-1	CASNQDVKNTEAFF
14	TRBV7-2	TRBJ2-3	CASSLSRGTDTQYF
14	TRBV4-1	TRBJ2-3	CASSQPRTADTQYF
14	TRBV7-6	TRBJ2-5	CASSFGPWQETQYF
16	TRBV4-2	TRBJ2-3	CASSPSGSGPTDTQYF
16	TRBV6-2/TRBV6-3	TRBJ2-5	CASSYSGTSGARAQYF
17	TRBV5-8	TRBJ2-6	CASSSGRSLSGANVLTF
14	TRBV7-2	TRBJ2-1	CASSLDTGSNEQFF
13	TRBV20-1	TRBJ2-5	CSARVQGPTTQYF
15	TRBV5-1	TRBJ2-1	CASSRDREWYNEQFF
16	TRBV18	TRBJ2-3	CASSPRELADTDTQYF
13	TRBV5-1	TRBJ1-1	CASAQGTGAEAFF
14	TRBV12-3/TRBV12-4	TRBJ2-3	CASKAVGETDTQYF
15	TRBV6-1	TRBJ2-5	CASSIGDSWGETQYF
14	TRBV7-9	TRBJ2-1	CVSLGLASYNEQFF
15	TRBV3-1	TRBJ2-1	CASSLGLAGEIEQFF
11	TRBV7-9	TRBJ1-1	CAIRVDTEAFF
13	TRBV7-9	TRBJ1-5	CASSFTGNQPQHF
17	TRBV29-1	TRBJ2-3	CSTTGTSGYTSTDTQYF
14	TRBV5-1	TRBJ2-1	CASSSEGLHNEQFF
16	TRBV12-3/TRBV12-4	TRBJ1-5	CASSFEASNFNQPQHF
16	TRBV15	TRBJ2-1	CATSRGDDGGYNEQFF
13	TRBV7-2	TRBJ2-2	CASSPVLAGELFF
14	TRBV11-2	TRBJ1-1	CASSSGLPNTEAFF
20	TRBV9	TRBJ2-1	CASSVATRTGLAGGIDEQFF
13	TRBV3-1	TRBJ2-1	CASSQDLSGGEFF
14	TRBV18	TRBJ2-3	CASSPPSSTDTQYF
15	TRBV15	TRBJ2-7	CATSRDPGRLYEQYF
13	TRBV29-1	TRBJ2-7	CSVGDRGLYEQYF
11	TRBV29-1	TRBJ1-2	CSVVWEDGYTF